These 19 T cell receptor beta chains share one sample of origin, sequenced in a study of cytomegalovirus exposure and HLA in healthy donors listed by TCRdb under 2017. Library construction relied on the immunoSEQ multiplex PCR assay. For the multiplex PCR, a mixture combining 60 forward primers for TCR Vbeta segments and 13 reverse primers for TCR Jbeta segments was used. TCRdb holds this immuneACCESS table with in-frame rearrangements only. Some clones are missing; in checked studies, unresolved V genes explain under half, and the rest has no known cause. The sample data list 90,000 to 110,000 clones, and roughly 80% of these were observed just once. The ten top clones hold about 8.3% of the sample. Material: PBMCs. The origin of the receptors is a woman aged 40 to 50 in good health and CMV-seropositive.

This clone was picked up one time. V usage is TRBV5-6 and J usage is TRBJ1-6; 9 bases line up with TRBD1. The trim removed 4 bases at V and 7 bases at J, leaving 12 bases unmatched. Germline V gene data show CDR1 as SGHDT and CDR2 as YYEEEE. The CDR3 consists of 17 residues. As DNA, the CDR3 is TGTGCCAGCAGCGCCTTTGGGACAGGGAGGCTAAATTCACCCCTCCACTTT. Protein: CASSAFGTGRLNSPLHF.

Written as DNA, the CDR3 is TGCAGCGTTGAACAGGGGTCGGGCACTGAAGCTTTCTTT. It specifies CSVEQGSGTEAFF. The rearrangement uses TRBV29-1 and TRBJ1-1, with a tentative D call TRBD1 (6 bases). Germline V gene lookup returns CDR1 SQVTM and CDR2 ANQGSEA. The CDR3 spans 13 residues. V dropped 2 bases and J dropped 4 bases, with 11 bases sitting between them.

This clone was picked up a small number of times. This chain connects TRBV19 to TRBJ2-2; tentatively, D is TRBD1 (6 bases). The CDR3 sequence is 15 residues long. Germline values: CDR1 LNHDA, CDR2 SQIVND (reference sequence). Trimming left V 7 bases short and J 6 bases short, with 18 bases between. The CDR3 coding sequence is TGTGCCAGTAACCAACAGGGAGAGATAGCCGGGGAGCTGTTTTTT. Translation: CASNQQGEIAGELFF.

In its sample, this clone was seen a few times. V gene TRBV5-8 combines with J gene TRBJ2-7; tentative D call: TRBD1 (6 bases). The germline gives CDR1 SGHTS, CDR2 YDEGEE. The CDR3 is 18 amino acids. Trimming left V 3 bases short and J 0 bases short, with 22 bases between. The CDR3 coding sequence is TGTGCCAGCAGCTCCATGGTCGGGACAAGGGCCCACTCCTACGAGCAGTACTTC. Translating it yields CASSSMVGTRAHSYEQYF.

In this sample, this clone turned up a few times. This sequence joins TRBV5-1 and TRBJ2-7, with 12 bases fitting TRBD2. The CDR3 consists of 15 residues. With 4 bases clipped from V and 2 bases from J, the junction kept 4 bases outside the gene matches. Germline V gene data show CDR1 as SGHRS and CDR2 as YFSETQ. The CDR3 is CASSGRTSGTYEQYF. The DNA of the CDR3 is TGCGCCAGCAGCGGTCGGACTAGCGGGACCTACGAGCAGTACTTC.

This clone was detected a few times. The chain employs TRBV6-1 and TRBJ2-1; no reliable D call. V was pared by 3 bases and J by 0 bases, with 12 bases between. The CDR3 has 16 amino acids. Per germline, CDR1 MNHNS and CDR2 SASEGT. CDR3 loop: CASSEKAASSYNEQFF. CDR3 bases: TGTGCCAGCAGTGAGAAGGCGGCGAGCTCCTACAATGAGCAGTTCTTC.

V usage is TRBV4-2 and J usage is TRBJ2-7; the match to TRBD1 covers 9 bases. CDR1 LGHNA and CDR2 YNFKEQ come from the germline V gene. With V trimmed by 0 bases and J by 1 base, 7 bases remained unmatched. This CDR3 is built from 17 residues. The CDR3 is CASSQEGFGTGSYEQYF. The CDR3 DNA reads TGTGCCAGCAGCCAAGAGGGGTTCGGGACAGGGTCCTACGAGCAGTACTTC.

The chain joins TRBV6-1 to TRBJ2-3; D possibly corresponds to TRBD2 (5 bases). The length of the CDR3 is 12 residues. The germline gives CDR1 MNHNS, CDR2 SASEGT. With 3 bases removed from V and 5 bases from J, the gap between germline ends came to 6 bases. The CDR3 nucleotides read TGTGCCAGCAGTGAGGCGGGAGATACGCAGTATTTT. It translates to CASSEAGDTQYF.

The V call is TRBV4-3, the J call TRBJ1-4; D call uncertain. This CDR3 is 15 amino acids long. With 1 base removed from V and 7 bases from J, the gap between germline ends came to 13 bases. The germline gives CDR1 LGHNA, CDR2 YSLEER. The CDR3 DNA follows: TGCGCCAGCAGCCAAGTTGCCCGGGAGGGTGAAAAACTGTTTTTT. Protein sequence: CASSQVAREGEKLFF.

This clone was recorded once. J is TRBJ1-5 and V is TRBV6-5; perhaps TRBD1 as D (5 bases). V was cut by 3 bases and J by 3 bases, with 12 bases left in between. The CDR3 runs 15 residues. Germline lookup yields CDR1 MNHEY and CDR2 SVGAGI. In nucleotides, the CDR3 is TGTGCCAGCAGTTATGGGGCAGGGTTCAATCAGCCCCAGCATTTT. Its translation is CASSYGAGFNQPQHF.

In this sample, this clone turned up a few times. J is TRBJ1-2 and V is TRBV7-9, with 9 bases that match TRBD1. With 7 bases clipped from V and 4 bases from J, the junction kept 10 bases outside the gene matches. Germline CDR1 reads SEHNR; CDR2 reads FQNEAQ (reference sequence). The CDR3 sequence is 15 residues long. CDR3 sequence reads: CASNRGQGEGYGYTF. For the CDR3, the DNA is TGTGCCAGCAACAGGGGACAGGGTGAAGGCTATGGCTACACCTTC.

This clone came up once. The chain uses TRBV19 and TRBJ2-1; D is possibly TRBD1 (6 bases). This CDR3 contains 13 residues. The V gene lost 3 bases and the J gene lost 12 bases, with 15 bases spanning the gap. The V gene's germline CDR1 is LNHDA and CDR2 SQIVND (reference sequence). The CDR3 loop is CASSIIRDTLQFF. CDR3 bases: TGTGCCAGTAGTATTATTCGGGACACTTTGCAGTTCTTC.

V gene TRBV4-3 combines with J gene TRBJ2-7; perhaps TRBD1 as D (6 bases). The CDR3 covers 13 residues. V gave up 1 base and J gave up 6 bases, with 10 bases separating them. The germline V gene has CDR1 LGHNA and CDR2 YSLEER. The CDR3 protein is CASSQASGVEQYF. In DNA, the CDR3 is TGCGCCAGCAGCCAAGCCTCAGGGGTCGAGCAGTACTTC.

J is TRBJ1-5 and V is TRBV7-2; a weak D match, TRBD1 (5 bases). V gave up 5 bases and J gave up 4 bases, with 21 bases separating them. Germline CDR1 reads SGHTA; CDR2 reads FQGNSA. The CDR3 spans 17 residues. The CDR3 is CASSPQTVDRTNQPQHF. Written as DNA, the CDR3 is TGTGCCAGCAGCCCCCAAACCGTAGACAGAACAAATCAGCCCCAGCATTTT.

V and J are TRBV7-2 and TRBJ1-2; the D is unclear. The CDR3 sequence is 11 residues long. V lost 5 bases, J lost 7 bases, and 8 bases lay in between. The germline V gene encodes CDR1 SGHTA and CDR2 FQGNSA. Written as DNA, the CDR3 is TGTGCCAGCAGCCCCCTCCTTGGCTACACCTTC. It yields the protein CASSPLLGYTF.

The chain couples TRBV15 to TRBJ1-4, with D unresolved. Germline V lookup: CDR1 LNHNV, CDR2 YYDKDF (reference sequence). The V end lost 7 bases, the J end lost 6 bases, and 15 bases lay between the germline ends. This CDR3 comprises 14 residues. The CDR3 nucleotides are TGTGCCACCAAGGACGAGGGAGGGTATGAAAAACTGTTTTTT. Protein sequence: CATKDEGGYEKLFF.

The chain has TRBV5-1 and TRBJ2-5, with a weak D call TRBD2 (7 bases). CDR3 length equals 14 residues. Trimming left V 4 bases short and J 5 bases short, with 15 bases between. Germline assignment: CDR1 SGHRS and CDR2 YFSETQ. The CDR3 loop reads CASSALGRGETQYF. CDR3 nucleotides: TGCGCCAGCAGCGCACTAGGGAGGGGGGAGACCCAGTACTTC.

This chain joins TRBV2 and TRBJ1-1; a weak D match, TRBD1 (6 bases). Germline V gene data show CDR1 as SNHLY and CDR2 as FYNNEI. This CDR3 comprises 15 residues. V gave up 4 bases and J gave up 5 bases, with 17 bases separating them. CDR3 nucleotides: TGTGCCAGCAGTGGTAGGGCAGGGGTGTGGACTGAAGCTTTCTTT. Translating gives CASSGRAGVWTEAFF.

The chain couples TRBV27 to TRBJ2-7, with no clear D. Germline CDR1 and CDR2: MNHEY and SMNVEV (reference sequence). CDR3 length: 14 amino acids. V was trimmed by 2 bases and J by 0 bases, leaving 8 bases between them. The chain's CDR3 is CASSLTEISYEQYF. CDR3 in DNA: TGTGCCAGCAGTTTAACAGAGATCTCCTACGAGCAGTACTTC.